Listed here is a single T cell receptor (beta chain). The target antigen is unknown. 13 Jbeta primers and 60 Vbeta primers were used for the PCR. The data were produced by immunoSEQ multiplex PCR, yet TCRdb's version contains in-frame clones alone and is incomplete. The table includes under 200,000 clones, around four fifths detected once. This record belongs to a study of cytomegalovirus exposure and HLA in healthy donors. Among the donors, all were healthy bone marrow donors. Study results and limitations: In an earlier analysis, most TCR beta V segments were productive about 87% or about 30% of the time. In a later analysis, specific HLA alleles were associated with approximately 17,000 TCR beta sequences at a 0.05 false discovery rate.

The sequence came from a woman aged 45-59 years in good health and CMV-seropositive. Sequencing was done on a sample of PBMCs.

CDR3 loop: CASSQGRAGELFF. In DNA, the CDR3 is TGTGCCAGCAGTCAGGGGAGGGCCGGGGAGCTGTTTTTT. This chain connects TRBV27 to TRBJ2-2, with D tentatively TRBD2 (7 bases). CDR3 length equals 13 residues. V lost 5 bases and J lost 6, with 10 bases in between. CDR1 and CDR2 (germline): MNHEY, SMNVEV (reference sequence).